The 25 T cell receptor beta chains given below trace back to one sample, sequenced in a study of blood T cell repertoires in COVID-19. Libraries were prepared by immunoSEQ multiplex PCR; TCRdb keeps only in-frame clonotypes and omits some of them. The table lists approximately 160,000 clones, roughly 84% of them singletons. The sequencing input was peripheral blood. Receptor source: a man aged 50-60 years with active or convalescent COVID-19.

The CDR3 sequence is CASSPKTGENTIYF. In nucleotides, the CDR3 is TGTGCCAGCAGCCCTAAGACGGGGGAAAACACCATATATTTT. The chain recombines TRBV5-5 with TRBJ1-3, with D possibly matching TRBD1 (5 bases). The CDR3 is made up of 14 amino acids. Germline V gene sequence: CDR1 SGHKS, CDR2 YYEKEE (reference sequence). The V and J ends lost 4 bases and 6 bases respectively, with 14 bases between them.

The chain recombines TRBV4-2 with TRBJ1-5; 8 bases align to TRBD1. The CDR3 spans 17 residues. Germline V gives CDR1 LGHNA, CDR2 YNFKEQ. The V segment lost 1 base and the J segment 1 base; nucleotides outside the gene matches: 6. CDR3 loop: CASSQAQGALSNQPQHF. The DNA of the CDR3 is TGTGCCAGCAGCCAAGCGCAGGGGGCGCTGAGCAATCAGCCCCAGCATTTT.

Of note for this clone: The germline gene is not matched at one end of the junction; a read error may be the cause. The chain links TRBV9 to TRBJ1-1; D unresolved. Germline V gene sequence: CDR1 SGDLS, CDR2 YYNGEE. The CDR3 contains 13 residues. The CDR3 nucleotides read TGTGCCAGCAGTGTAGGTATGGGGAGAGGAGCTTTCTTT. It translates to CASSVGMGRGAFF.

The V and J genes are TRBV2 and TRBJ2-1; no reliable D call. The CDR3 loop spans 14 amino acids. V lost 5 bases and J 0 bases, leaving 8 bases between the germline ends. The germline V gene encodes CDR1 SNHLY and CDR2 FYNNEI. CDR3 bases: TGTGCCAGCAGTCGGAGCAGCTCCTACAATGAGCAGTTCTTC. This encodes CASSRSSSYNEQFF.

The chain joins TRBV11-2 to TRBJ2-7; the D gene is possibly TRBD2 (6 bases). This CDR3 comprises 17 residues. V gave up 0 bases and J gave up 0 bases, with 15 bases separating them. The germline CDR1 and CDR2 sequences are SGHAT and FQNNGV. This CDR3 reads CASSLDGDSGTSYEQYF. The CDR3 DNA reads as TGTGCCAGCAGCTTAGATGGGGATAGCGGCACCTCCTACGAGCAGTACTTC.

The chain recombines TRBV5-6 with TRBJ2-7; the match to TRBD2 covers 9 bases. Germline loops: CDR1 SGHDT, CDR2 YYEEEE. V lost 0 bases to trimming and J lost 4 bases; unmatched junction nucleotides: 8. The CDR3 length is 16 residues. CDR3 amino acids: CASSLGGRASSYEQYF. CDR3 sequence (DNA): TGTGCCAGCAGCTTGGGCGGGAGGGCCTCGTCTTACGAGCAGTACTTC.

The chain recombines TRBV11-2 with TRBJ2-7, with 7 bases that match TRBD1. J gave up 6 bases and V 0 bases, and 8 bases lay outside the gene matches. Germline V gene data show CDR1 as SGHAT and CDR2 as FQNNGV. CDR3 length: 15 amino acids. CDR3 loop: CASSLEPSGTVEQYF. The CDR3 DNA reads TGTGCCAGCAGCTTAGAGCCCTCCGGGACAGTCGAGCAGTACTTC.

The CDR3 loop reads CAIRPGQGAIGELFF. The DNA of the CDR3 is TGTGCCATCAGGCCGGGACAGGGGGCTATCGGGGAGCTGTTTTTT. The rearrangement joins TRBV10-3 to TRBJ2-2, with TRBD1 identical over 12 bases. This CDR3 is 15 amino acids long. The V segment lost 6 bases and the J segment 7 bases; nucleotides outside the gene matches: 6. Germline CDR1 is ENHRY and CDR2 is SYGVKD.

The V call is TRBV12-3 or TRBV12-4, the J call TRBJ1-1, with D uncertain. The CDR3 covers 12 residues. V gave up 6 bases and J gave up 0 bases, with 5 bases separating them. CDR3 sequence reads: CASRSMNTEAFF. As DNA, the CDR3 is TGTGCCAGCAGGTCTATGAACACTGAAGCTTTCTTT.

This clone occurred a few times. This chain joins TRBV11-1 and TRBJ1-1; perhaps TRBD1 as D (6 bases). The CDR3 extends over 12 amino acids. Germline CDR1 and CDR2: SGHAT and FQDESV (reference sequence). V was pared by 5 bases and J by 6 bases, with 10 bases between. CDR3: CASSTTGSEAFF. CDR3 DNA: TGTGCCAGCAGCACTACAGGGTCTGAAGCTTTCTTT.

This chain joins TRBV9 and TRBJ2-1; 10 bases fit TRBD2. The CDR3 is 17 residues long. The V segment lost 0 bases and the J segment 7 bases; nucleotides outside the gene matches: 10. The germline CDR1 and CDR2 sequences are SGDLS and YYNGEE. CDR3 sequence (DNA): TGTGCCAGCAGCGTAGGGGGGGCTAGCGGGAGTAGGAATGAGCAGTTCTTC. This codes for CASSVGGASGSRNEQFF.

J is TRBJ2-2 and V is TRBV24-1; weak D call: TRBD1 (5 bases). V lost 4 bases and J lost 0, with 17 bases in between. Germline CDR1 KGHDR, CDR2 SFDVKD. This CDR3 has 18 amino acids. The CDR3 nucleotides read TGTGCCACCAGTGACCCCAAGGGGATACAGGCGAACACCGGGGAGCTGTTTTTT. It specifies CATSDPKGIQANTGELFF.

In its sample, this clone was seen once. The J gene is TRBJ2-2, the V gene TRBV10-3; D remains ambiguous. The V end was cut by 3 bases, the J end by 6 bases, with 5 bases between. Germline CDR1 reads ENHRY; CDR2 reads SYGVKD. The CDR3 length is 12 residues. The CDR3 reads CAISDPAGELFF. For the CDR3, the DNA is TGTGCCATCAGTGATCCCGCCGGGGAGCTGTTTTTT.

This sequence joins TRBV6-5 and TRBJ1-1; no clear D gene. The germline V gene encodes CDR1 MNHEY and CDR2 SVGAGI. Trimming took 3 bases from V and 1 from J, leaving 9 bases between them. The CDR3 is made up of 14 amino acids. The CDR3 nucleotides are TGTGCCAGCAGTTATCAGGTCCGGAACACTGAAGCTTTCTTT. Its translation is CASSYQVRNTEAFF.

This clone was detected only once. In DNA form, the CDR3 reads TGTGCCAGCAGTTTGACAGGGGCGGACTATGGCTACACCTTC. Amino acid sequence: CASSLTGADYGYTF. The chain carries TRBV7-2 and TRBJ1-2; 8 nucleotides match TRBD1. The germline V gene encodes CDR1 SGHTA and CDR2 FQGNSA. The CDR3 is made up of 14 amino acids. Trimming took 6 bases from V and 3 from J; bases not matched to a gene: 6.

The chain is built from TRBV20-1 and TRBJ1-2; no clear D gene. V lost 3 bases to trimming and J lost 4 bases, with 12 bases between them. Germline V CDR1 and CDR2: DFQATT, SNEGSKA (reference sequence). The CDR3 is 13 amino acids. This CDR3 is CSASPSSTYGYTF. The CDR3 coding sequence is TGCAGTGCTAGTCCCTCGAGTACCTATGGCTACACCTTC.

The rearrangement uses TRBV21-1 and TRBJ1-2; TRBD1, the table's D call, was not compared with the DNA. TRBV21-1 is a documented pseudogene. The CDR3 contains 13 residues. The CDR3 here is CASSKGTGIDYTF. In nucleotides, the CDR3 is TGTGCCAGCAGCAAAGGGACAGGGATTGACTACACCTTC.

The chain has TRBV4-1 and TRBJ1-2; perhaps TRBD1 as D (6 bases). V was trimmed by 1 base and J by 8 bases, leaving 20 bases between them. Germline assignment: CDR1 MGHRA and CDR2 YSYEKL. This CDR3 contains 16 residues. The CDR3 sequence is CASSQVLRGGRGGYTF. The DNA of the CDR3 is TGCGCCAGCAGCCAAGTGCTTAGGGGGGGGCGAGGAGGCTACACCTTC.

The J gene is TRBJ1-5, the V gene TRBV7-2; the D gene is possibly TRBD1 (5 bases). Germline V gene sequence: CDR1 SGHTA, CDR2 FQGNSA. The CDR3 covers 14 residues. V gave up 5 bases and J gave up 9 bases, with 17 bases separating them. The CDR3 DNA reads TGTGCCAGCAGCGTTCAGGGATCCCTCGGGCCCCAGCATTTT. Translating it yields CASSVQGSLGPQHF.

As to this clone: A much larger clone sits a single nucleotide away, making a read error possible. CDR3 DNA sequence: TGTGCCTGCTGTGATGTAGGGGGGGGGTCATTTCAGCCCCAGCATTTT. Its protein is CACCDVGGGSFQPQHF. V is TRBV2 and J is TRBJ1-5; D is possibly TRBD1 (6 bases). V was pared by 11 bases and J by 6 bases, with 26 bases between. Germline values: CDR1 SNHLY, CDR2 FYNNEI. The CDR3 runs 16 residues. Full variable domain (remainder filled in from reference TRBV2 and TRBJ1-5): EPEVTQTPSHQVTQMGQEVILRCVPISNHLYFYWYRQILGQKVEFLVSFYNNEISEKSEIFDDQFSVERPDGSNFTLKIRSTKLEDSAMYFCACCDVGGGSFQPQHFGDGTRLSIL.

V and J are TRBV5-1 and TRBJ2-7; 12 bases fit TRBD1. This CDR3 region has 15 residues. V was pared by 3 bases and J by 4 bases, with 5 bases of the junction left unmatched. CDR1 SGHRS and CDR2 YFSETQ come from the germline V gene. CDR3 in DNA: TGCGCCAGCAGCTCAACGGGACAGGGGGCTTACGAGCAGTACTTC. Amino acids: CASSSTGQGAYEQYF.

This clone was seen more than once but under ten times. The V and J genes are TRBV11-1 and TRBJ1-6; 7 bases line up with TRBD1. The V and J ends lost 5 bases and 7 bases, in that order; junction bases with no gene match: 5. CDR1 SGHAT and CDR2 FQDESV come from the germline V gene (reference sequence). The CDR3 runs to 14 residues. In DNA form, the CDR3 reads TGTGCCAGCAGCCAAGACAGGGTAAATTCACCCCTCCACTTT. Its protein is CASSQDRVNSPLHF.

This chain joins TRBV19 and TRBJ1-2, with 9 nucleotides matching TRBD1. This CDR3 has 13 residues. V shed 0 bases, J shed 10 bases, and the junction held 3 bases outside the gene matches. Germline V lookup: CDR1 LNHDA, CDR2 SQIVND (reference sequence). CDR3: CASSIEGQGAYTF. The CDR3, as DNA: TGTGCCAGTAGTATAGAGGGACAGGGAGCCTACACCTTC.

The chain joins TRBV29-1 to TRBJ2-2; no clear D gene. The CDR3 runs to 14 residues. Germline V gene data show CDR1 as SQVTM and CDR2 as ANQGSEA. V lost 5 bases and J lost 2, with 12 bases in between. Here the CDR3 DNA reads TGCAGCGTTCACAGAGCCTTTAACACCGGGGAGCTGTTTTTT. It specifies CSVHRAFNTGELFF.

The V gene is TRBV12-3 or TRBV12-4, the J gene TRBJ2-7, with 7 bases fitting TRBD1. Trimming cost V 6 bases and J 4 bases; bases outside gene matches: 6. The length of the CDR3 is 13 residues. The CDR3 reads CASSLQGTYEQYF. The CDR3 coding sequence is TGTGCCAGCAGCTTACAGGGGACGTACGAGCAGTACTTC.